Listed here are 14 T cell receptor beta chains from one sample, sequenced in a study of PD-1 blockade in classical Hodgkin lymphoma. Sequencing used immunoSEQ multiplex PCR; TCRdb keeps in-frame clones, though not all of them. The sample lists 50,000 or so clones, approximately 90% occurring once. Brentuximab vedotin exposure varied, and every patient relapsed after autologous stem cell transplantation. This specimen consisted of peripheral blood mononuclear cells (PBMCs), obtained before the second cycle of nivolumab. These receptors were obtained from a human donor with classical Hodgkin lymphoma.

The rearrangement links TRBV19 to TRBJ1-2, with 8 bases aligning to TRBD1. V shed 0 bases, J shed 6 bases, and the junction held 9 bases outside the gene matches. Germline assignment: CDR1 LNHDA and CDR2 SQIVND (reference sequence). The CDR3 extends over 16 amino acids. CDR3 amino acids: CASSIDTRTGKNGYTF. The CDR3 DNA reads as TGTGCCAGTAGTATAGATACGCGGACAGGGAAGAATGGCTACACCTTC.

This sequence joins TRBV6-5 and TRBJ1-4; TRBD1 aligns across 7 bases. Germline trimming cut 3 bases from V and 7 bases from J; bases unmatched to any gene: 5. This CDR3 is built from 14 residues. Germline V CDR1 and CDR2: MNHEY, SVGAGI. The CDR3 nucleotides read TGTGCCAGCAGTTATCGACAGGGTAGTGAAAAACTGTTTTTT. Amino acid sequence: CASSYRQGSEKLFF.

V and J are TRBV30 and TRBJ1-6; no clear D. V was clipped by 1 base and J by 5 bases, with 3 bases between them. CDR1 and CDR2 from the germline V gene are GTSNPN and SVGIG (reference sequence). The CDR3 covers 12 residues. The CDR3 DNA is TGTGCCTGGAGTGACAATAATTCACCCCTCCACTTT. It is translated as CAWSDNNSPLHF.

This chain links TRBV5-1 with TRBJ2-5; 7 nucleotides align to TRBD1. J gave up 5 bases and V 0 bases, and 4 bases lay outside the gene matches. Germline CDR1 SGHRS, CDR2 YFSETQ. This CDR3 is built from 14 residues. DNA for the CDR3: TGCGCCAGCAGCTTGGTCCAGGGGGTTGAGACCCAGTACTTC. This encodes CASSLVQGVETQYF.

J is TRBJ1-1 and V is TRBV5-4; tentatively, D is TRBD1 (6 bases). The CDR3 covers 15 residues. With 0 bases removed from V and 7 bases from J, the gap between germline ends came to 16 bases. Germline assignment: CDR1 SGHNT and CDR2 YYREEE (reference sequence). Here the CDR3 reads CASSLGPTGLGEAFF. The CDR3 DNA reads TGTGCCAGCAGCTTGGGGCCGACAGGTCTTGGTGAAGCTTTCTTT.

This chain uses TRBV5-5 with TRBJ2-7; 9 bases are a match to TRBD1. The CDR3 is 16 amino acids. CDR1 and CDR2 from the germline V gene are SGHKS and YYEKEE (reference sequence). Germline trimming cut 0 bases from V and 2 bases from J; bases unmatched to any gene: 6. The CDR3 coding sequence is TGTGCCAGCAGCTTGGGCCGGGACAGGGTAACCTACGAGCAGTACTTC. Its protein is CASSLGRDRVTYEQYF.

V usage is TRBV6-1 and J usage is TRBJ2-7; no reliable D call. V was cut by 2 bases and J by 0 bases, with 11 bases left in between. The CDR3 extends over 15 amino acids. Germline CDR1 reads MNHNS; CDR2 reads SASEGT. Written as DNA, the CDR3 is TGTGCCAGCAGTGAACGTGAAGGGAACTCCTACGAGCAGTACTTC. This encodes CASSEREGNSYEQYF.

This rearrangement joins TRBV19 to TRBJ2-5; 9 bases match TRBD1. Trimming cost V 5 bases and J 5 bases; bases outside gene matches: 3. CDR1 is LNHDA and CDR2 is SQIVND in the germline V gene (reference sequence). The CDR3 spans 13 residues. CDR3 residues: CASSYDRGETQYF. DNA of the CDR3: TGTGCCAGTAGTTATGACAGGGGGGAGACCCAGTACTTC.

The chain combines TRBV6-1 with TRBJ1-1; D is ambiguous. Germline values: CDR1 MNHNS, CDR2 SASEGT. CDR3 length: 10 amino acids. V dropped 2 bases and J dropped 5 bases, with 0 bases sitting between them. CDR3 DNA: TGTGCCAGCAGTGAAACTGAAGCTTTCTTT. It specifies CASSETEAFF.

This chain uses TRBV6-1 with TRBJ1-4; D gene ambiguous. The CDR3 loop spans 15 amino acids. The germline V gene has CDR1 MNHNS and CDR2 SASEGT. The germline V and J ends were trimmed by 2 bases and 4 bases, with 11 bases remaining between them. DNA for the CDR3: TGTGCCAGCAGTGAAAACGGAATCCTTAATGAAAAACTGTTTTTT. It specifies CASSENGILNEKLFF.

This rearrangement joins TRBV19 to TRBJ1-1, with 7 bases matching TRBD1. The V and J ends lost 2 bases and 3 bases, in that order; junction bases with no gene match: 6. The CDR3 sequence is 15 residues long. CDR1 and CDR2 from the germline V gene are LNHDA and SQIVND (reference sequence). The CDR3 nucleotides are TGTGCCAGTAGTATATACAGGCAGGGGGACACTGAAGCTTTCTTT. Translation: CASSIYRQGDTEAFF.

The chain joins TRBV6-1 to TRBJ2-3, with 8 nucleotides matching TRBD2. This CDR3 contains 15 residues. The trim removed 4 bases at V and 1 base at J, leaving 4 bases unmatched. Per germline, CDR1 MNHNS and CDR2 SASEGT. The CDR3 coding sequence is TGTGCCAGCAGTGGTAGCGGGGTCCGCACAGATACGCAGTATTTT. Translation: CASSGSGVRTDTQYF.

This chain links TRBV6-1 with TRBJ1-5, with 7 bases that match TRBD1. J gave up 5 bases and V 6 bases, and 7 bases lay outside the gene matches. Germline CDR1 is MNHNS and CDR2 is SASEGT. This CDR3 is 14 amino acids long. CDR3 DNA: TGTGCCAGCAGGGGAGGGACAGTAGATCAGCCCCAGCATTTT. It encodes CASRGGTVDQPQHF.

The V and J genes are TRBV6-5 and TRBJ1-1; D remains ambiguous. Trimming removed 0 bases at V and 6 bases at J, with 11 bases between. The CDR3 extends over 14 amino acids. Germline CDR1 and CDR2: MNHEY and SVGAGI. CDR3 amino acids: CASSYSMGVPEAFF. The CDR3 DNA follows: TGTGCCAGCAGTTACTCGATGGGAGTACCTGAAGCTTTCTTT.